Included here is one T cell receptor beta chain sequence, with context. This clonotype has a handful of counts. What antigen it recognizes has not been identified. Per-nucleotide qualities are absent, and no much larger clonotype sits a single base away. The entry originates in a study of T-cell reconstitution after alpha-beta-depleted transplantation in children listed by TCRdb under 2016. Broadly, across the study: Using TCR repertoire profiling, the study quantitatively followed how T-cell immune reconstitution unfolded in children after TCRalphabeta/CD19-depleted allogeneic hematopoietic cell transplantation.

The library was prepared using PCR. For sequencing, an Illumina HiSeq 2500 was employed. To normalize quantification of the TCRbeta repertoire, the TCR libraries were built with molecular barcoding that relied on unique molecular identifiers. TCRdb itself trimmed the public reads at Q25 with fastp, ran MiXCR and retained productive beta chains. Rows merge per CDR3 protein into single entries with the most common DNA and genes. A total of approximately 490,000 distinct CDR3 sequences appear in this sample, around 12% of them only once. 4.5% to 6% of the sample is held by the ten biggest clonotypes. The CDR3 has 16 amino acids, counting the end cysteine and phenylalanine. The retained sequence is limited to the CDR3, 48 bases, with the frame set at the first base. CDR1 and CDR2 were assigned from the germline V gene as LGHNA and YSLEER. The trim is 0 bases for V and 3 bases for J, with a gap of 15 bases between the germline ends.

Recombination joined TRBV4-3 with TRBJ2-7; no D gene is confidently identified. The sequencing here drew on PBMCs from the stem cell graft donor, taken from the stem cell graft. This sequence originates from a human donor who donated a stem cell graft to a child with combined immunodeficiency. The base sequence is TGCGCCAGCAGCCAAGATCGGGCAGAACAGAGCTACGAGCAGTACTTC. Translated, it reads CASSQDRAEQSYEQYF.